This T cell receptor (beta chain) stems from a study of resident and recirculating memory T cells in vitiligo. Across the study: No cells were sorted; samples were homogenized just before genomic DNA extraction. Study observations and caveats: Vitiligo lesions lacked a unique dominant clone, and clonality varied.

CDR3 length equals 18 residues. Trimming at V came to 6 bases and at J to 2 bases, leaving 12 bases not matched to a gene. Germline loops: CDR1 LNHDA, CDR2 SQIVND (reference sequence). Patients had to be free of confetti depigmentation, indicating active vitiligo. On this clone itself: Its target is unknown.

Repertoires were generated with immunoSEQ multiplex PCR, while TCRdb's copy carries only in-frame clones and drops some. Here the sample spans tens of thousands of clones, 91% being singletons. The sequence was obtained from a male donor with vitiligo. The source material was blood. The genes are TRBV19 and TRBJ2-6; TRBD2 matches 8 bases. The CDR3 region has the DNA TGTGCCAGTAGGGATCACCCCGGGGGGGGAGCTGGGGCCAACGTCCTGACTTTC. Translating gives CASRDHPGGGAGANVLTF.